The present TCR beta chain was sequenced within a study of identical twins. The study's findings and limits: In cord blood, abundant beta clonotypes had fewer insertions; memory showed no trend.

Unique molecular identifiers were present on cDNA, and template switching added a universal primer site. TCRdb re-analysed the 5' RACE reads in MiXCR, keeping a single row per CDR3 protein. The repertoire holds about 1.7 million distinct CDR3 sequences, with 32% as singletons. Note on this clonotype: What it recognizes is unknown.

The CDR3 has 18 residues. Germline V gene lookup returns CDR1 SNHLY and CDR2 FYNNEI. This clonotype was obtained from a newborn girl in good health. The material sequenced was cord blood. The rearrangement joins TRBV2 to TRBJ2-7; TRBD1 or TRBD2 may be the D gene (5 bases each). The end of the DNA fits TRBJ2-4 better, so the J call may be wrong. CDR3 in DNA: TGTGCCAGCAGTGAGGTGTTGGGGGTAGTTCGGAGCAAAAACATTCAGTACTTC. It is translated as CASSEVLGVVRSKNIQYF.